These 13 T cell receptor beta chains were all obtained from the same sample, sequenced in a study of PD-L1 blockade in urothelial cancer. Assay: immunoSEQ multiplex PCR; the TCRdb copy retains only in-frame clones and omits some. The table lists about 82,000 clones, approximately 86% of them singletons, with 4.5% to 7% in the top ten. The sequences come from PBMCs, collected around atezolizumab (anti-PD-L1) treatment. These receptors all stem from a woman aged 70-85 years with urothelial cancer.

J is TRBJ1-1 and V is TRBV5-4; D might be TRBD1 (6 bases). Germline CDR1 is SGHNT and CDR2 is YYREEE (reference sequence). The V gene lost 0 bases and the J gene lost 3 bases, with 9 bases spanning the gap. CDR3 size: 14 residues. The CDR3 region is CASSLAQGHTEAFF. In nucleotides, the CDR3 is TGTGCCAGCAGCTTGGCTCAGGGGCACACTGAAGCTTTCTTT.

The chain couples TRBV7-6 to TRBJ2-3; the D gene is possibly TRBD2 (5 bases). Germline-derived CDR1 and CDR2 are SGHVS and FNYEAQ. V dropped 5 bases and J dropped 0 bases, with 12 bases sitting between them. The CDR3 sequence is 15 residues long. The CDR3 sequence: CASSPWVASTDTQYF. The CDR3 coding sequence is TGTGCCAGCAGCCCCTGGGTAGCGAGCACAGATACGCAGTATTTT. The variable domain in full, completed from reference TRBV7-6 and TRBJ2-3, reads GAGVSQSPRYKVTKRGQDVALRCDPISGHVSLYWYRQALGQGPEFLTYFNYEAQQDKSGLPNDRFSAERPEGSISTLTIQRTEQRDSAMYRCASSPWVASTDTQYFGPGTRLTVL.

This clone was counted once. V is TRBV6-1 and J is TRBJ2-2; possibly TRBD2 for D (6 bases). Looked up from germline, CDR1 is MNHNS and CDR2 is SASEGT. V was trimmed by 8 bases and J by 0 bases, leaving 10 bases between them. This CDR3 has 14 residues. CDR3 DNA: TGTGCCAGCGACTGGGGGGCGAACACCGGGGAGCTGTTTTTT. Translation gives CASDWGANTGELFF.

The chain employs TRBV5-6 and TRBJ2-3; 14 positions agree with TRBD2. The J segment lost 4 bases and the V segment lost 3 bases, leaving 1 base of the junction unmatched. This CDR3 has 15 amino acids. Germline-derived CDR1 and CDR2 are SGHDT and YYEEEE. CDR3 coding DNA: TGTGCCAGCAGCTGGGGACTAGCGGGGGCAGATACGCAGTATTTT. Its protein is CASSWGLAGADTQYF.

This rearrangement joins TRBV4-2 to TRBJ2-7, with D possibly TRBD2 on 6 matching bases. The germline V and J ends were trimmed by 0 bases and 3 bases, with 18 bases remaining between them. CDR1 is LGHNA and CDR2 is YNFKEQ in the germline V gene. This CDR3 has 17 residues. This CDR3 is CASSQDPRRGGFYEQYF. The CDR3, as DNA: TGTGCCAGCAGCCAAGATCCCCGGCGGGGTGGGTTCTACGAGCAGTACTTC.

The CDR3 loop reads CASSQDGRQARNTEAFF. The DNA for the CDR3 is TGCGCCAGCAGCCAAGATGGGCGCCAGGCCCGAAACACTGAAGCTTTCTTT. The chain couples TRBV4-3 to TRBJ1-1; D not resolved. V was trimmed by 0 bases and J by 2 bases, leaving 16 bases between them. Germline V gene sequence: CDR1 LGHNA, CDR2 YSLEER. The CDR3 is made up of 17 amino acids.

DNA of the CDR3: TGTGCCAGCAAGTGGACAGGGGACACTGAAGCTTTCTTT. This translates into CASKWTGDTEAFF. The V call is TRBV2, the J call TRBJ1-1; 9 nucleotides match TRBD1. This CDR3 has 13 amino acids. The germline V gene has CDR1 SNHLY and CDR2 FYNNEI. The V and J ends lost 7 bases and 3 bases, in that order; junction bases with no gene match: 3.

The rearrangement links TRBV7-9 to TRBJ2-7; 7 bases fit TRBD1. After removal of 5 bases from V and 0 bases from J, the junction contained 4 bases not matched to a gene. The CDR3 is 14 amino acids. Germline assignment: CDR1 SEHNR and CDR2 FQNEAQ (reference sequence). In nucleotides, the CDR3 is TGTGCCAGCAGCCGAAGGGACAGCTCCTACGAGCAGTACTTC. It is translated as CASSRRDSSYEQYF.

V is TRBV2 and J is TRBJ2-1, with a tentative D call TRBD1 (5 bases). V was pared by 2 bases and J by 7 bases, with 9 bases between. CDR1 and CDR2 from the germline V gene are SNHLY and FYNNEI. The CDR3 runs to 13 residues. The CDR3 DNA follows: TGTGCCAGCAGTGAACAGGGTCTAAATGAGCAGTTCTTC. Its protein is CASSEQGLNEQFF.

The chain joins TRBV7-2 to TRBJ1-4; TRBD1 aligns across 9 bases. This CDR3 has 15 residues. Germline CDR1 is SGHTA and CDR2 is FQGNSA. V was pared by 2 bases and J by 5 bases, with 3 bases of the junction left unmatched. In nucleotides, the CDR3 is TGTGCCAGCAGCTTATACGGGACAGGGAATGAAAAACTGTTTTTT. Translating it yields CASSLYGTGNEKLFF.

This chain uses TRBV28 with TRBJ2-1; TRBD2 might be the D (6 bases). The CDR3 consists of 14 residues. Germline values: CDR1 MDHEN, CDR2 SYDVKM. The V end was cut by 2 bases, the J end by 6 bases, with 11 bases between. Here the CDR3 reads CASSLSGLINEQFF. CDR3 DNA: TGTGCCAGCAGTTTAAGCGGGCTCATCAATGAGCAGTTCTTC.

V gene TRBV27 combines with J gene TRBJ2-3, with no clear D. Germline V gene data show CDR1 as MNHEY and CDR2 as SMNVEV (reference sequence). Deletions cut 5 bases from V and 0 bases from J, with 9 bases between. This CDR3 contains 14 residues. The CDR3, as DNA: TGTGCCAGCAGTCCACTCTCTAGCACAGATACGCAGTATTTT. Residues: CASSPLSSTDTQYF.

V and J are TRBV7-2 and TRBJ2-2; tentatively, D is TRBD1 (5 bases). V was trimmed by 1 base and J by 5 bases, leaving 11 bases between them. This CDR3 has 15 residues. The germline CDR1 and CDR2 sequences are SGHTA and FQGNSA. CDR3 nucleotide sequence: TGTGCCAGCAGCTTAGAGCAGGGTGGGACCGGGGAGCTGTTTTTT. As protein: CASSLEQGGTGELFF.